This T cell receptor beta chain was sequenced for a study of technical replicates of blood from a handful of donors. This CDR3 is 15 amino acids long. Unmatched junction bases numbered 6, after V lost 4 bases and J lost 1 base. Germline V CDR1 and CDR2: SSHAT, FNYEAQ (reference sequence). The repertoire was sequenced with immunoSEQ multiplex PCR; TCRdb's copy has only in-frame clones and lacks some. Of some 70,000 clones listed, approximately 91% were seen once; the top ten hold 4.7%. The sequenced sample was PBMCs. The rearrangement uses TRBV7-7 and TRBJ2-5; 7 nucleotides line up with TRBD1. The sequence was obtained from a human donor in good health. Some clones in this sample may be carry-over from other donors' samples. CDR3 nucleotides: TGTGCCAGCAGCTCCCTCCGGGACAGCCAAGAGACCCAGTACTTC. Protein product: CASSSLRDSQETQYF.